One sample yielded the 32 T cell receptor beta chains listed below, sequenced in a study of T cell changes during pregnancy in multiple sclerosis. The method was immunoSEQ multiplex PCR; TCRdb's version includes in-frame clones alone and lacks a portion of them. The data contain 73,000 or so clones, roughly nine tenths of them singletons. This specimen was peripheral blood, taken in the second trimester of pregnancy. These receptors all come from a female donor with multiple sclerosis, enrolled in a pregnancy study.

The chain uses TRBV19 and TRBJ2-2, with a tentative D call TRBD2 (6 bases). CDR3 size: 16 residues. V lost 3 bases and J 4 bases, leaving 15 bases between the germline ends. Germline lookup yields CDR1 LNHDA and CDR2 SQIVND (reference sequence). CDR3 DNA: TGTGCCAGTAGTATCGTTGGAGGGGCGGGCACCGGGGAGCTGTTTTTT. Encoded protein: CASSIVGGAGTGELFF.

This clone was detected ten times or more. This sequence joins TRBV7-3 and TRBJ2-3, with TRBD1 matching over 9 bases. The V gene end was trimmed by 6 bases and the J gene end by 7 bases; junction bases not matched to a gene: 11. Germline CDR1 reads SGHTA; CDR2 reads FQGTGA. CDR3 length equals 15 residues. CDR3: CASRDQGQGGHTQYF. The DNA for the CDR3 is TGTGCCAGCAGAGACCAGGGACAGGGAGGACATACGCAGTATTTT.

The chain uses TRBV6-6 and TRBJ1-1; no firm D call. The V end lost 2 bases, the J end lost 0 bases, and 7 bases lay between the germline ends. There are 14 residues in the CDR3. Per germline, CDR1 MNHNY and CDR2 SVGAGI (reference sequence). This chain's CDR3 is CASSYGSLNTEAFF. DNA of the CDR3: TGTGCCAGCAGTTACGGGAGTTTGAACACTGAAGCTTTCTTT.

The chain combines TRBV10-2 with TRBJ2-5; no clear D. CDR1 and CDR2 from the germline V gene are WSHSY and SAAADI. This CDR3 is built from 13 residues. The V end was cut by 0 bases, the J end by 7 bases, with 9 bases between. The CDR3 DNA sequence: TGCGCCAGCAGTGAGTCGGTATGGAGGACCCAGTACTTC. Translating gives CASSESVWRTQYF.

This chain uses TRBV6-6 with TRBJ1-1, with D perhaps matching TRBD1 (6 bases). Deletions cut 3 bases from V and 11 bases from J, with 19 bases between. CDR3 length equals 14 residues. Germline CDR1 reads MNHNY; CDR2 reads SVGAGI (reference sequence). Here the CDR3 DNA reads TGTGCCAGCAGTTATCGCATAGGGCAGGGGTACGCTTTCTTT. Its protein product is CASSYRIGQGYAFF.

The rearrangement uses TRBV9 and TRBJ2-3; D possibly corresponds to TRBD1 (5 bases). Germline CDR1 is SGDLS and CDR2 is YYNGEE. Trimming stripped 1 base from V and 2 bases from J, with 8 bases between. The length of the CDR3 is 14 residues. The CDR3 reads CASSVQGNTDTQYF. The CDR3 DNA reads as TGTGCCAGCAGCGTACAGGGAAACACAGATACGCAGTATTTT. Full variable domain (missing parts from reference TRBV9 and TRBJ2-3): DSGVTQTPKHLITATGQRVTLRCSPRSGDLSVYWYQQSLDQGLQFLIQYYNGEERAKGNILERFSAQQFPDLHSELNLSSLELGDSALYFCASSVQGNTDTQYFGPGTRLTVL.

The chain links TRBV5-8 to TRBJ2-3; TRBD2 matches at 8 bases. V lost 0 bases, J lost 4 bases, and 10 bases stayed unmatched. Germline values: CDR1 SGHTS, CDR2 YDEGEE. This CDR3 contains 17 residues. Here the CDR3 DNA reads TGTGCCAGCAGCTTGGCCTCGGGGGGGGTCGGGGCAGATACGCAGTATTTT. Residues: CASSLASGGVGADTQYF.

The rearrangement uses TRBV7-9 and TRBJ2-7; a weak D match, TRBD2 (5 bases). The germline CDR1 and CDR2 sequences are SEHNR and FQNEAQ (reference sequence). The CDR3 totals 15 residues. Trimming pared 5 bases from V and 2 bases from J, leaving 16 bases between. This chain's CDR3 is CASSQPSGNTYEQYF. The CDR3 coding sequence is TGTGCCAGCAGCCAACCCTCCGGGAACACCTACGAGCAGTACTTC.

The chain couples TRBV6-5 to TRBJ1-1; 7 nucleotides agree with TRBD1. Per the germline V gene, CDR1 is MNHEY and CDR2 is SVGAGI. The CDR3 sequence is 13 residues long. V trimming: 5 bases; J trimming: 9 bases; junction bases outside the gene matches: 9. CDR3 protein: CASSGTDRTKAFF. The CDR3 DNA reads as TGTGCCAGCAGTGGGACAGACCGAACCAAAGCTTTCTTT.

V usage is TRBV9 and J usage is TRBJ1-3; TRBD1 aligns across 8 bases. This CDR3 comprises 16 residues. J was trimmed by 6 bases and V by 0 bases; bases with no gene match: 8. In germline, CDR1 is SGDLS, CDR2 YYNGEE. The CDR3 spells CASSVETDRAANTIYF. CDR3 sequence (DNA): TGTGCCAGCAGCGTAGAAACGGACAGGGCGGCAAACACCATATATTTT.

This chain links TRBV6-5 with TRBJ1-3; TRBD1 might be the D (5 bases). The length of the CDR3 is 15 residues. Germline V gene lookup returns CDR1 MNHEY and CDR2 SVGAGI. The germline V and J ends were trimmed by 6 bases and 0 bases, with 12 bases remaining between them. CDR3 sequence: CASRTQVNSGNTIYF. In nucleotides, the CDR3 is TGTGCCAGCAGAACACAGGTTAACTCTGGAAACACCATATATTTT.

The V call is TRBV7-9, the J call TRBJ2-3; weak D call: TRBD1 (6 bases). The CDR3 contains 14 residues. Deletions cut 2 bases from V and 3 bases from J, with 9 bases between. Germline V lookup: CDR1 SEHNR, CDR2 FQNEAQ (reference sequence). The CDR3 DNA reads TGTGCCAGCAGCTTATGGACAGCAACAGATACGCAGTATTTT. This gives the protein CASSLWTATDTQYF.

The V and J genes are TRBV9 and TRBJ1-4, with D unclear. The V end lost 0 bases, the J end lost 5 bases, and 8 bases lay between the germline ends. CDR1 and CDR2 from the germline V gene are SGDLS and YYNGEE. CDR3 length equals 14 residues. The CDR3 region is CASSVGRLNEKLFF. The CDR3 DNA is TGTGCCAGCAGCGTAGGGCGGCTAAATGAAAAACTGTTTTTT.

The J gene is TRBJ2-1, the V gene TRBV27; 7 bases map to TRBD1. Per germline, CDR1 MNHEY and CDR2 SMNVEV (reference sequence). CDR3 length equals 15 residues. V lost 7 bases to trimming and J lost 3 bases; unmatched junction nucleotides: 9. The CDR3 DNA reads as TGTGCCAGCAACCCACAGGGGTCCCTCTACAATGAGCAGTTCTTC. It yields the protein CASNPQGSLYNEQFF.

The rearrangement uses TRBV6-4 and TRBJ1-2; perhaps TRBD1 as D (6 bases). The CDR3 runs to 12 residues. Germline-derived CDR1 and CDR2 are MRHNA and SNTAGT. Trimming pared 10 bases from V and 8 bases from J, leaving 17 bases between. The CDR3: CAILGGARGYTF. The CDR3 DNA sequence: TGTGCCATCCTGGGGGGGGCTCGGGGCTACACCTTC.

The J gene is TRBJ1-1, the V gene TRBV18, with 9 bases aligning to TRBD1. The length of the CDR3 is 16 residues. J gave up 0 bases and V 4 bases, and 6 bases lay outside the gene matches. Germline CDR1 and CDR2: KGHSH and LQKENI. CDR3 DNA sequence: TGTGCCAGCTCACAAACGACAGGGGGGGTGAACACTGAAGCTTTCTTT. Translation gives CASSQTTGGVNTEAFF.

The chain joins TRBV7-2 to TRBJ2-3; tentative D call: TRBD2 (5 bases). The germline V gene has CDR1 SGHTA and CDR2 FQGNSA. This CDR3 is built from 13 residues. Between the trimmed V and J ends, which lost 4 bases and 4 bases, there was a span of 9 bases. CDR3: CASSSDSPDTQYF. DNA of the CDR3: TGTGCCAGCAGCTCGGACTCCCCAGATACGCAGTATTTT.

The CDR3 DNA reads as TGTGCCAGCTTTACAGGGTTTGCTGAAGCTTTCTTT. Translated: CASFTGFAEAFF. The chain couples TRBV27 to TRBJ1-1; D is perhaps TRBD1 (6 bases). CDR3 length equals 12 residues. Germline CDR1 reads MNHEY; CDR2 reads SMNVEV (reference sequence). V lost 8 bases, J lost 6 bases, and 13 bases lay in between.

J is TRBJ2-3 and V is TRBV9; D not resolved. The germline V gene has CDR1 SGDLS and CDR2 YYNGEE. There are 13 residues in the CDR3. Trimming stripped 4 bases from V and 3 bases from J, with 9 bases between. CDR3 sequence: CASSPKLTDTQYF. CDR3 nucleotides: TGTGCCAGCAGCCCCAAACTTACAGATACGCAGTATTTT.

In DNA, the CDR3 is TGTGCCATCAGTCCCCAACAGGGGGCTACTGAAGCTTTCTTT. Translating gives CAISPQQGATEAFF. This chain connects TRBV10-3 to TRBJ1-1; 9 nucleotides agree with TRBD1. Germline V gene sequence: CDR1 ENHRY, CDR2 SYGVKD. This CDR3 comprises 14 residues. Trimming at V came to 5 bases and at J to 5 bases, leaving 6 bases not matched to a gene.

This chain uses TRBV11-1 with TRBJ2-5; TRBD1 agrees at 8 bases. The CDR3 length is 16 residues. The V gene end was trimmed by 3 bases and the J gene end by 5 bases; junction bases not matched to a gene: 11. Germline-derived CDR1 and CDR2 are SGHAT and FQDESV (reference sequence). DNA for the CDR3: TGTGCCAGCAGCTTTCCATCGACAGGGGTGGGGGAGACCCAGTACTTC. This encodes CASSFPSTGVGETQYF.

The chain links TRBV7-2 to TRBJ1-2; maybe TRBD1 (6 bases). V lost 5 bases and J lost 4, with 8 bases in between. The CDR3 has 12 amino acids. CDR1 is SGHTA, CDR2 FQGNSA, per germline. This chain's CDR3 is CASSATGYGYTF. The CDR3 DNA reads TGTGCCAGCAGCGCGACAGGCTATGGCTACACCTTC.

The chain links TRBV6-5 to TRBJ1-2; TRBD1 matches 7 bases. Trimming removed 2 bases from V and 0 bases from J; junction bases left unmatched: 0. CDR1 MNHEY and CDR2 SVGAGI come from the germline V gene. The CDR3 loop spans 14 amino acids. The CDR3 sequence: CASSYGTANYGYTF. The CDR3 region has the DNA TGTGCCAGCAGTTACGGGACAGCTAACTATGGCTACACCTTC.

This CDR3 reads CASSVTYSGNTIYF. DNA for the CDR3: TGTGCCAGCAGCGTAACATACTCTGGAAACACCATATATTTT. The genes are TRBV9 and TRBJ1-3; D remains unclear. CDR3 length: 14 residues. Germline lookup yields CDR1 SGDLS and CDR2 YYNGEE. The V and J ends lost 1 base and 0 bases respectively, with 5 bases between them.

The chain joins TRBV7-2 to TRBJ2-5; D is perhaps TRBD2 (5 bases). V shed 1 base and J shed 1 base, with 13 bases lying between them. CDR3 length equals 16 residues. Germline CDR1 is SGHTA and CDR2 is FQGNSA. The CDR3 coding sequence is TGTGCCAGCAGCTTAGGGCTAGCTCGGGTCCAAGAGACCCAGTACTTC. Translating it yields CASSLGLARVQETQYF. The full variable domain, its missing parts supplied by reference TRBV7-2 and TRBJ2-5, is GAGVSQSPSNKVTEKGKDVELRCDPISGHTALYWYRQSLGQGLEFLIYFQGNSAPDKSGLPSDRFSAERTGGSVSTLTIQRTQQEDSAVYLCASSLGLARVQETQYFGPGTRLLVL.

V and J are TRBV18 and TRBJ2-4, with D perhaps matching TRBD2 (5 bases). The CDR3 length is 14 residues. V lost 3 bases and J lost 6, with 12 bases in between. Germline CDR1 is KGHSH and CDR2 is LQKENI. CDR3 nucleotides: TGTGCCAGCTCACCTTGGACGGACTCAAACATTCAGTACTTC. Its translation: CASSPWTDSNIQYF.

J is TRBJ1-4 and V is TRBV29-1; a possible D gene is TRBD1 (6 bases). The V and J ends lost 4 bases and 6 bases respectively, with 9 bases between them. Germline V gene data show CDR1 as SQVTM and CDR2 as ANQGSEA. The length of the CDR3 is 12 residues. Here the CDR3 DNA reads TGCAGCGTTGGGAGGACAGATGAAAAACTGTTTTTT. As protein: CSVGRTDEKLFF.

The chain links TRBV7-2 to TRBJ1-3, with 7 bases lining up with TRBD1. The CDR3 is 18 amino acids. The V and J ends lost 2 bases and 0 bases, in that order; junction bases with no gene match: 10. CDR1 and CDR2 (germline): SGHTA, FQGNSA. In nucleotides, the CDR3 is TGTGCCAGCAGCTTACCTAAGACAGGGCCAAGCTCTGGAAACACCATATATTTT. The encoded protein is CASSLPKTGPSSGNTIYF.

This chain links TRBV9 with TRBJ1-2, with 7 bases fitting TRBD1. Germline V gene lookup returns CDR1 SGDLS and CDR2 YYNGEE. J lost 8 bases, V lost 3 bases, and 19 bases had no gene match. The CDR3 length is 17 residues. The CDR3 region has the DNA TGTGCCAGCAGCGCAACCCCCTCACTGGGACAGTCGAAAGGCTACACCTTC. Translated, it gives CASSATPSLGQSKGYTF.

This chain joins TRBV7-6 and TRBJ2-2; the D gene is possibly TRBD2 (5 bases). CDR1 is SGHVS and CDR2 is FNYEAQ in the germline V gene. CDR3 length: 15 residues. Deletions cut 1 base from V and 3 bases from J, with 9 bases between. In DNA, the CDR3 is TGTGCCAGCAGCTTAGTAGGGAGTTACACCGGGGAGCTGTTTTTT. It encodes CASSLVGSYTGELFF.

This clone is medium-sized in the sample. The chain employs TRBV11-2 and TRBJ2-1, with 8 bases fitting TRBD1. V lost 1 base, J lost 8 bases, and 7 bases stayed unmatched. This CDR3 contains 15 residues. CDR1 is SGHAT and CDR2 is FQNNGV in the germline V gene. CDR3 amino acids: CASSLGTGGIHEQFF. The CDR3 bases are TGTGCCAGCAGCTTAGGCACAGGGGGAATCCATGAGCAGTTCTTC.

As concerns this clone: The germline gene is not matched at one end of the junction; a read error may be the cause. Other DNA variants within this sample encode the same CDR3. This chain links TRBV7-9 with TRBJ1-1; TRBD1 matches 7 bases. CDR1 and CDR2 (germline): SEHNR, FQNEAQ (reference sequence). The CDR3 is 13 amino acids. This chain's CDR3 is CASSLTGDTEAFF. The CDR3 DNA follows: TGTGCCAGCAGCCTCACAGGGGACACGGAAGCTTTCTTT.